This T cell receptor (beta chain) was profiled in a study of response to subunit inactivated influenza vaccine. Points from the study as a whole: Seasonal influenza vaccination, on each occasion, was suggested by the authors to recruit few new T cells.

TCRdb itself ran the RT-PCR reads through MiXCR, one entry per CDR3 protein. The table has a few hundred thousand distinct CDR3 sequences, 14% seen once. There are a few counts of this clonotype. Its matching antigen is unknown. This TCR derives from a man aged 45-65 years who received an inactivated influenza vaccine. The source was PBMCs from blood, collected 11 to 12 days after vaccination.

CDR3 sequence: CASSLLFSGPNGYTF. DNA of the CDR3: TGTGCCAGCAGCTTACTCTTCTCAGGGCCGAATGGCTACACCTTC. The chain recombines TRBV7-9 with TRBJ1-2; D might be TRBD1 (5 bases). The V gene lost 2 bases and the J gene lost 6 bases, with 16 bases spanning the gap. The germline V gene has CDR1 SEHNR and CDR2 FQNEAQ (reference sequence). This CDR3 contains 15 residues.